This TCR beta chain derives from a study of blood T cells in healthy people across ages. Study-wide findings and caveats: It was found that TCR beta diversity correlated strongly with the percentage of naive T cells. It was the long-lived donors that had more naive CD4+ cells and higher diversity than aged donors. It was not possible, with unsorted PBMCs, to conclusively compare naive and antigen-experienced cells.

It was roughly 10 milliliters of peripheral blood that were drawn from each donor. Next came a second PCR, run for roughly 6 to 11 cycles, which used a sample-barcoded 5' primer along with a J-beta primer mix. TCRdb recomputed calls from the 5' RACE reads with MiXCR, one row per CDR3 protein. The table shows fewer than 900,000 distinct CDR3 sequences, with roughly 44% occurring only once. Details on this clonotype: What it binds is unknown.

This clonotype was obtained from a woman aged 60-70 years in good health. The sample taken for sequencing was blood.

The CDR3 region has the DNA TGCAGTGCTAACCAGCGGAGCTCCTACAATGAGCAGTTCTTC. This gives the protein CSANQRSSYNEQFF. The chain has TRBV20-1 and TRBJ2-1, with a possible D match to TRBD2 (5 bases). The V and J ends lost 4 bases and 0 bases respectively, with 10 bases between them. This CDR3 contains 14 residues. Germline loops: CDR1 DFQATT, CDR2 SNEGSKA (reference sequence).